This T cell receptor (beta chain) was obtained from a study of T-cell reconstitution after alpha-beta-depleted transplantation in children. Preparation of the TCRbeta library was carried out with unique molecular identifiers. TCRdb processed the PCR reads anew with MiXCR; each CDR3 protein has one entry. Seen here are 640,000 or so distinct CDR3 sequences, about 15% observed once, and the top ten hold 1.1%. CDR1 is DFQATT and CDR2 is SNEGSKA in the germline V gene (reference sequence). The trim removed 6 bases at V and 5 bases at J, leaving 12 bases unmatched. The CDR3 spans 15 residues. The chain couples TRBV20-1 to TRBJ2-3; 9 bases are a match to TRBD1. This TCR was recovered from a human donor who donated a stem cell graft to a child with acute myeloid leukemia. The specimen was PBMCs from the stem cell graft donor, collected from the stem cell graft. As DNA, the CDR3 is TGCAGTGCCCGCGACGGGGACAGGGTCGGAGATACGCAGTATTTT. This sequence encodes CSARDGDRVGDTQYF.